This TCR beta chain was documented in a study of metastatic and nonmetastatic thyroid tumors. As for the study in general: From malignant and benign thyroid patients, repertoires in blood and in tumor or nodule tissue were compared. Study-wide findings and caveats: Benign nodules reportedly had significantly lower TCR beta diversity than malignant thyroid tumors in blood and tumor.

Treatment of any kind had been given to no patient before thyroid surgery. Germline V gene data show CDR1 as SGDLS and CDR2 as YYNGEE. This CDR3 comprises 14 residues. Trimming shortened V by 0 bases and J by 5 bases, and 9 bases separated the two germline ends. This clone was counted many times. Its specificity is not known. At the DNA level, this CDR3 is encoded by other sequences in the same sample as well. Original processing notes: A distant-metastasis classifier for papillary thyroid cancer was built using CDR3 differences across clinicopathological groups. TCRdb recomputed clones from the PCR reads via MiXCR. These V and J calls derive from TCRdb rather than the authors' analysis. Here the sample spans fewer than 30,000 clones, under 20% being singletons.

Sequences were obtained from blood. The clonotype comes from a female donor with papillary thyroid cancer or a benign thyroid nodule (not recorded which). Some clones in this sample may be carry-over from other donors' samples. J is TRBJ1-3 and V is TRBV9; D unresolved. CDR3 region: CASSVGQSRNTIYF. The CDR3 DNA is TGTGCCAGCAGCGTAGGGCAGTCGAGAAACACCATATATTTT. Supplemented by reference TRBV9 and TRBJ1-3, the full variable domain reads DSGVTQTPKHLITATGQRVTLRCSPRSGDLSVYWYQQSLDQGLQFLIQYYNGEERAKGNILERFSAQQFPDLHSELNLSSLELGDSALYFCASSVGQSRNTIYFGEGSWLTVV.